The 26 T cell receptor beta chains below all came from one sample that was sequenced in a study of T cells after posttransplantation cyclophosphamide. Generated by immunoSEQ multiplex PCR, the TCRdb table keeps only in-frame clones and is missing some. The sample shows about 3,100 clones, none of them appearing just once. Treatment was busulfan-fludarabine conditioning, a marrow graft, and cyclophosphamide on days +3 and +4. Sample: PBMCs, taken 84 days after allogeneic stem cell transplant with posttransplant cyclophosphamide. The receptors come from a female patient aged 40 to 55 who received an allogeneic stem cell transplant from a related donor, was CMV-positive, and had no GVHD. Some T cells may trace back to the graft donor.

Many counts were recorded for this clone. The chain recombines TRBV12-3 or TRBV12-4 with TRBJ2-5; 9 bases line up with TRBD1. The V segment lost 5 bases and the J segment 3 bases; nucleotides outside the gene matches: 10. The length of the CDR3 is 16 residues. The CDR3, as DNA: TGTGCCAGCAGTCAACCCTCCCGGGACAGGGAAGAGACCCAGTACTTC. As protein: CASSQPSRDREETQYF.

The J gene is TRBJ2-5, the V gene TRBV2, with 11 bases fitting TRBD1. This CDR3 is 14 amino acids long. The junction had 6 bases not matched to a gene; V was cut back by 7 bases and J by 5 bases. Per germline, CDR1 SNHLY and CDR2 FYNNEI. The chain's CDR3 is CASNGQGAGETQYF. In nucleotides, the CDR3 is TGTGCCAGCAATGGACAGGGGGCAGGGGAGACCCAGTACTTC. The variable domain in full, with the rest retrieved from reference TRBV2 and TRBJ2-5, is EPEVTQTPSHQVTQMGQEVILRCVPISNHLYFYWYRQILGQKVEFLVSFYNNEISEKSEIFDDQFSVERPDGSNFTLKIRSTKLEDSAMYFCASNGQGAGETQYFGPGTRLLVL.

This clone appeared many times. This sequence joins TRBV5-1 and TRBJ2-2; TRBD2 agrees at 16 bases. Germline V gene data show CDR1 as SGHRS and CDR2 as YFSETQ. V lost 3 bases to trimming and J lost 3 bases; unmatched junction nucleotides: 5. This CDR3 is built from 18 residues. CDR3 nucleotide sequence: TGCGCCAGCAGCTATGGGACTAGCGGGGGGGCCGACACCGGGGAGCTGTTTTTT. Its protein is CASSYGTSGGADTGELFF.

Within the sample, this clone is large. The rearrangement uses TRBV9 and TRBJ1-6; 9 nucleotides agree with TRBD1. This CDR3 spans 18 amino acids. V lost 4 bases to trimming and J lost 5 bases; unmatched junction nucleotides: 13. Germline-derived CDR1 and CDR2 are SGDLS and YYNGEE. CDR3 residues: CASSSTRPGQGNNSPLHF. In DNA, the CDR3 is TGTGCCAGCAGCTCAACCAGACCGGGACAGGGAAATAATTCACCCCTCCACTTT. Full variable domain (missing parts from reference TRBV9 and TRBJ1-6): DSGVTQTPKHLITATGQRVTLRCSPRSGDLSVYWYQQSLDQGLQFLIQYYNGEERAKGNILERFSAQQFPDLHSELNLSSLELGDSALYFCASSSTRPGQGNNSPLHFGNGTRLTVT.

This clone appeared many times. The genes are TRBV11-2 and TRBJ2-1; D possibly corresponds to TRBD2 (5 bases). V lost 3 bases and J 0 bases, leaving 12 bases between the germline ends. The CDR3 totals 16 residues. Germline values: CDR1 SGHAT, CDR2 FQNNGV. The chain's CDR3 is CASSFGAGRSYNEQFF. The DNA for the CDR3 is TGTGCCAGCAGCTTTGGTGCGGGCCGCTCCTACAATGAGCAGTTCTTC.

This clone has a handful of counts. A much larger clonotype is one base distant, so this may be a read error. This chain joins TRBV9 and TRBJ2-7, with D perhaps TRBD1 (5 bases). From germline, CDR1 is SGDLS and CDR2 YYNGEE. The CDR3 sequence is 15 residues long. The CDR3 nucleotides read TGTGCCATCAGCATCAAACAGGAGACGGCATACGAGCAGTACTTC. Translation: CAISIKQETAYEQYF.

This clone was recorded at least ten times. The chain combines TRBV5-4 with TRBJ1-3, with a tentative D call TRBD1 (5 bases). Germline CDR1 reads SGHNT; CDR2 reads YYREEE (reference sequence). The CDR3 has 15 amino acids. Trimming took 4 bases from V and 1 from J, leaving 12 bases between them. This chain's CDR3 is CASSLWGESGNTIYF. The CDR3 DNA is TGTGCCAGCAGCCTCTGGGGGGAATCTGGAAACACCATATATTTT. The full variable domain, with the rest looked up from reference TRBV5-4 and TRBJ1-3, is ETGVTQSPTHLIKTRGQQVTLRCSSQSGHNTVSWYQQALGQGPQFIFQYYREEENGRGNFPPRFSGLQFPNYSSELNVNALELDDSALYLCASSLWGESGNTIYFGEGSWLTVV.

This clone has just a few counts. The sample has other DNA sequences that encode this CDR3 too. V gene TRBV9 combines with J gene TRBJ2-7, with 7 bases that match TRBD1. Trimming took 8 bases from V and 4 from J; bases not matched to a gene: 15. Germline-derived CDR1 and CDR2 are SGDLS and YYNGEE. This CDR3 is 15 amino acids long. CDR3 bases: TGTGCCAGTTTCTTCAAACAGGGGACGGCATACGAGCAGTACTTC. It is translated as CASFFKQGTAYEQYF. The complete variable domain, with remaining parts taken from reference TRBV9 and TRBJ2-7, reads DSGVTQTPKHLITATGQRVTLRCSPRSGDLSVYWYQQSLDQGLQFLIQYYNGEERAKGNILERFSAQQFPDLHSELNLSSLELGDSALYFCASFFKQGTAYEQYFGPGTRLTVT.

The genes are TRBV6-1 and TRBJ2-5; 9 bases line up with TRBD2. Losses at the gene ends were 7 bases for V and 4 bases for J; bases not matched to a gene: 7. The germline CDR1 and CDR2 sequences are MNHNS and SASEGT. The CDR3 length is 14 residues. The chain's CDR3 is CASNSGTSSETQYF. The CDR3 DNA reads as TGTGCCAGCAATTCCGGGACTAGCTCAGAGACCCAGTACTTC.

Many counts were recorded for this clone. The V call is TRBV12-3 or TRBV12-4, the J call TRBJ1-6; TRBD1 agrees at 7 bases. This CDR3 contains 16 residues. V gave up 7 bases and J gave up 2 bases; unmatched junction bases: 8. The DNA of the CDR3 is TGTGCCAGCACCAAGTGGAGGGGGCCCTATAATTCACCCCTCCACTTT. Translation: CASTKWRGPYNSPLHF.

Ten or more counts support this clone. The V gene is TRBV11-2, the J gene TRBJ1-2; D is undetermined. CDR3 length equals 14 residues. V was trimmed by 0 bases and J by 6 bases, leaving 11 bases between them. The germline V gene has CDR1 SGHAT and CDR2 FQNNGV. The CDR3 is CASSLDRRSDGYTF. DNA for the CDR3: TGTGCCAGCAGCTTAGATCGCCGGAGCGATGGCTACACCTTC.

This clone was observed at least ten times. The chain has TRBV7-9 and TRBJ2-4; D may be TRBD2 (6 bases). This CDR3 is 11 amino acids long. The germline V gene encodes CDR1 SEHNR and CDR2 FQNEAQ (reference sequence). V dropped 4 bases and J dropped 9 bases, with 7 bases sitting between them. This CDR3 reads CASSSGGIQYF. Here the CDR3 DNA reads TGTGCCAGCAGCTCCGGGGGCATTCAGTACTTC.

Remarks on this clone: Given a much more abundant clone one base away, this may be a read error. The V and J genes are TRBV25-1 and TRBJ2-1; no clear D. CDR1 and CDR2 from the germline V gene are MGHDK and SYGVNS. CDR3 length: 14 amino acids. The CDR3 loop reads CASRESGDYNEQFF. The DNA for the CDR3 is TGTGCCAGCAGGGAATCGGGTGATTACAATGAGCAGTTCTTC.

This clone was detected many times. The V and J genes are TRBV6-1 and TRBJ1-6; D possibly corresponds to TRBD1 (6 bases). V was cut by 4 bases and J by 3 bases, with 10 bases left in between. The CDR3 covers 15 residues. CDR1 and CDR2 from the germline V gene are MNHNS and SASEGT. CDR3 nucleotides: TGTGCCAGCAGTGTCGGGACACTCTATAATTCACCCCTCCACTTT. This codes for CASSVGTLYNSPLHF.

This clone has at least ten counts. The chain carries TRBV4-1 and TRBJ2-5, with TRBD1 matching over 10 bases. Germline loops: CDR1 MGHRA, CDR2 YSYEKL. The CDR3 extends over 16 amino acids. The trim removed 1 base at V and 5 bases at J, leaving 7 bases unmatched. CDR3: CASSQAPRTGGETQYF. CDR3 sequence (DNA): TGCGCCAGCAGCCAAGCACCCCGGACAGGGGGGGAGACCCAGTACTTC.

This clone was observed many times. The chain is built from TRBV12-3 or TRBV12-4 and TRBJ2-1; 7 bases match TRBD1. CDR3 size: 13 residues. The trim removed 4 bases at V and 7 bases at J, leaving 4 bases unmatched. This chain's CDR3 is CASSSHRGNEQFF. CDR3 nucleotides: TGTGCCAGCAGTTCTCACAGGGGAAATGAGCAGTTCTTC.

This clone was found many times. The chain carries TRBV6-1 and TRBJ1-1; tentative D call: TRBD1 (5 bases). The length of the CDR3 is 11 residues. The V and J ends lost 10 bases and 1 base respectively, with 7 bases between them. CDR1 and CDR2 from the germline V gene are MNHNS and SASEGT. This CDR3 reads CATTGNTEAFF. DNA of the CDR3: TGTGCCACCACAGGGAACACTGAAGCTTTCTTT.

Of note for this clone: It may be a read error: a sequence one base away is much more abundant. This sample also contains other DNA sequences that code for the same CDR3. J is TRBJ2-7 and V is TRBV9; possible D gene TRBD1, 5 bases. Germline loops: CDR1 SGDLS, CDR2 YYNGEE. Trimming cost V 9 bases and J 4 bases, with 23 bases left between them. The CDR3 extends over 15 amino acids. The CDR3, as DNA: TGTGCCATCAGTTTCAAACAGGAGACGGCATACGAGCAGTACTTC. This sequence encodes CAISFKQETAYEQYF.

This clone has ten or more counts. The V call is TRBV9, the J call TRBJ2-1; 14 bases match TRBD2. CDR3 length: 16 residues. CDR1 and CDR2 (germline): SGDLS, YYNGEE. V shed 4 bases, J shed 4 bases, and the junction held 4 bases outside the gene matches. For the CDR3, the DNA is TGTGCCAGCAGCCCCCGACTAGCGGGGGGGTACAATGAGCAGTTCTTC. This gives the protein CASSPRLAGGYNEQFF.

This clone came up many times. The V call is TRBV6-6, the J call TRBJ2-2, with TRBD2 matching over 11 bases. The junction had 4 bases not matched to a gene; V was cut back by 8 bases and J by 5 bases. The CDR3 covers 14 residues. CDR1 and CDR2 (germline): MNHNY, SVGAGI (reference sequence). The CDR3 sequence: CASRGLAGTGELFF. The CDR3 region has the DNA TGTGCCAGCCGAGGACTAGCGGGTACCGGGGAGCTGTTTTTT.

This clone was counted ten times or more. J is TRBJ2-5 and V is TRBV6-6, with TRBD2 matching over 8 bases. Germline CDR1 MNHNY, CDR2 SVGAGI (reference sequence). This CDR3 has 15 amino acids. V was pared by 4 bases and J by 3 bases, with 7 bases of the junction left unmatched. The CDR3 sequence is CASSSPGLGKETQYF. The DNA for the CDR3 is TGTGCCAGCAGTTCTCCGGGACTAGGGAAAGAGACCCAGTACTTC.

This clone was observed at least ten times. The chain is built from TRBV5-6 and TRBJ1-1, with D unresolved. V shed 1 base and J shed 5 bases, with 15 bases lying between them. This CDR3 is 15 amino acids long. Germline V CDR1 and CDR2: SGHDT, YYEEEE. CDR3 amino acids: CASSLTAGLGTEAFF. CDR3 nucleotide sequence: TGTGCCAGCAGCTTGACCGCGGGTTTGGGGACTGAAGCTTTCTTT.

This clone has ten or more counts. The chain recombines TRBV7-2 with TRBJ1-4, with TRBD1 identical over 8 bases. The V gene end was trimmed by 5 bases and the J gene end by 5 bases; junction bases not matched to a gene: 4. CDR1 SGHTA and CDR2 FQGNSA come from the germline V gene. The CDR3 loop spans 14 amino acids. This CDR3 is CASSIGQGNEKLFF. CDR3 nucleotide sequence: TGTGCCAGCAGCATCGGACAGGGAAATGAAAAACTGTTTTTT.

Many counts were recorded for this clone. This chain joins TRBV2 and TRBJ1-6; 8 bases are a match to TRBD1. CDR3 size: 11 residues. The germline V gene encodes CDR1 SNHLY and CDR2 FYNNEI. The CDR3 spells CAAGGQSPLHF. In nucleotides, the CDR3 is TGTGCGGCAGGGGGCCAATCACCCCTCCACTTT.

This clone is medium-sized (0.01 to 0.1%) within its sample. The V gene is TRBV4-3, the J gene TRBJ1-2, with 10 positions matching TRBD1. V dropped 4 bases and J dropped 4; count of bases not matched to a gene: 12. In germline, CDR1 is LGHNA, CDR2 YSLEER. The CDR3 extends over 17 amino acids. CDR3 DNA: TGCGCCAGCAGCCGCCAGGTGGGGGACAGGGGCGGCTATGGCTACACCTTC. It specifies CASSRQVGDRGGYGYTF.

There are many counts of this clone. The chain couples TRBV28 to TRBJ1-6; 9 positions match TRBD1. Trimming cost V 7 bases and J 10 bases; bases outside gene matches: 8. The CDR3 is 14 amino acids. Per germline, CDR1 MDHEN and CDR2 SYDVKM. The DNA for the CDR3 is TGTGCCAGCACCGAGGACAGGGGTGTCTCACCCCTCCACTTT. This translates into CASTEDRGVSPLHF. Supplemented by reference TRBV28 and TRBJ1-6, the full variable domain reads DVKVTQSSRYLVKRTGEKVFLECVQDMDHENMFWYRQDPGLGLRLIYFSYDVKMKEKGDIPEGYSVSREKKERFSLILESASTNQTSMYLCASTEDRGVSPLHFGNGTRLTVT.